This record concerns one T cell receptor beta chain sequence. Trimming took off 3 bases at V and 2 bases at J, with 14 bases between the two ends. The CDR3 is 15 amino acids. CDR1 LNHDA and CDR2 SQIVND come from the germline V gene (reference sequence). This specimen belongs to a study of OX40 agonist ivuxolimab in advanced cancers. Study-level information: Patients were treated with ivuxolimab, an agonistic anti-OX40 (CD134) antibody.

Clones were read by immunoSEQ multiplex PCR, and TCRdb kept only the in-frame ones, dropping some. Of some 63,000 clones in the sample, less than 90% were seen once. The origin of this receptor is an adult with an advanced solid tumor such as melanoma, head and neck, liver or kidney cancer. Sequencing was performed on CD4+ or CD8+ T cells sorted from blood, taken in a trial of the OX40 agonist ivuxolimab. The V call is TRBV19, the J call TRBJ2-7, with D possibly matching TRBD2 (6 bases). This chain's CDR3 is CASSMEGRATYEQYF. DNA of the CDR3: TGTGCCAGTAGTATGGAGGGCAGGGCCACCTACGAGCAGTACTTC.